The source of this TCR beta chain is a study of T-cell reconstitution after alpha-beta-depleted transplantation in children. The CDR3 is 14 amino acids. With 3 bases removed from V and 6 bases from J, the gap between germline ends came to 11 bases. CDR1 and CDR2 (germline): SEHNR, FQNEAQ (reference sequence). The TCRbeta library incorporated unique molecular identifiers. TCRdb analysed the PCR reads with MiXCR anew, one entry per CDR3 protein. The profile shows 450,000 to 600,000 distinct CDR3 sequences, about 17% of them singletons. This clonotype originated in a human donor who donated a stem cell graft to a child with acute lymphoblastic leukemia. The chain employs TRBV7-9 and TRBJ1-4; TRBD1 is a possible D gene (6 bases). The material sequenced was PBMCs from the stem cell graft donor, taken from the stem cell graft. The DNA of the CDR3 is TGTGCCAGCAGCTTGTACGAGGGGGATGAAAAACTGTTTTTT. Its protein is CASSLYEGDEKLFF.